This T cell receptor beta chain was recovered during a study of T cell responses to AZD1222 COVID-19 vaccine. Study details: Both about-4-week and about-12-week second-dose recipients were combined.

Study-wide findings and caveats: Donors in the cohort were predominantly white British and more often female, and clonal diversity was possibly underestimated.

In its sample, this clone was seen once. Its antigen is undetermined. This CDR3 region has 10 residues. Germline CDR1 reads SQVTM; CDR2 reads ANQGSEA. V gave up 4 bases and J gave up 4 bases, with 2 bases separating them. Sequenced by immunoSEQ multiplex PCR; TCRdb stores in-frame clones only, minus some. The sample lists more than 150,000 clones; less than 95% were seen once. The input for sequencing was peripheral blood, taken on day 0 of AZD1222 vaccination. This chain joins TRBV29-1 and TRBJ2-1; D gene uncertain. This clonotype originated in an adult in good health. The DNA of the CDR3 is TGCAGCGTTGGATACAATGAGCAGTTCTTC. Protein product: CSVGYNEQFF.